The clone carrying this T cell receptor (beta chain) is a singleton in its sample. This specimen comes from a study of blood T cell repertoires in COVID-19. Assay used: immunoSEQ multiplex PCR; TCRdb lists only in-frame clones, some missing. The data contain some 180,000 clones, more than 75% of them singletons. Participants spanned ages roughly 18 to 90 years and resided in roughly 26 US areas. The specimen sequenced was PBMCs or T cells enriched from blood (not recorded which). This TCR was sampled from a man in his sixties who had been exposed to COVID-19.

This CDR3 is CASSDTDRIGADTQYF. DNA of the CDR3: TGTGCCAGCAGTGACACCGACAGGATTGGAGCAGATACGCAGTATTTT. V gene TRBV2 combines with J gene TRBJ2-3; a possible D gene is TRBD1 (6 bases). CDR1 and CDR2 (germline): SNHLY, FYNNEI. This CDR3 spans 16 amino acids. V was pared by 3 bases and J by 4 bases, with 17 bases between.